Each of the 8 T cell receptor beta chains below was sequenced from the same sample in a study of cytomegalovirus exposure and HLA in healthy donors. PCR amplification relied on 60 Vbeta primers (plus 13 Jbeta primers). Data came from immunoSEQ multiplex PCR; TCRdb stores just in-frame clones and leaves some out. The sample lists about 160,000 clones, roughly 80% occurring once. The sample taken for sequencing was PBMCs. The source of these receptors is a woman in her 30s in good health and CMV-seropositive.

The chain recombines TRBV9 with TRBJ2-3, with TRBD1 as a possible D gene (5 bases). The CDR3 runs to 16 residues. Germline CDR1 is SGDLS and CDR2 is YYNGEE. Trimming shortened V by 2 bases and J by 3 bases, and 16 bases separated the two germline ends. The CDR3 spells CASSVTPGLRTDTQYF. CDR3 in DNA: TGTGCCAGCAGCGTTACCCCAGGGTTGCGTACAGATACGCAGTATTTT.

This chain links TRBV7-9 with TRBJ1-2; 9 bases line up with TRBD1. This CDR3 has 14 amino acids. Trimming cost V 6 bases and J 3 bases; bases outside gene matches: 5. Germline-derived CDR1 and CDR2 are SEHNR and FQNEAQ (reference sequence). The CDR3 DNA follows: TGTGCCAGCAGTCGACAGGGGGGTTACTATGGCTACACCTTC. The encoded protein is CASSRQGGYYGYTF.

The chain combines TRBV7-7 with TRBJ2-3; TRBD2 matches at 7 bases. In germline, CDR1 is SSHAT, CDR2 FNYEAQ (reference sequence). Trimming cost V 0 bases and J 6 bases; bases outside gene matches: 6. This CDR3 comprises 15 residues. The CDR3 nucleotides read TGTGCCAGCAGCTTAGCGGGGGGGGTTGGCGATACGCAGTATTTT. It translates to CASSLAGGVGDTQYF.

About this clone: Distinct nucleotide sequences in the sample also encode this CDR3. The J gene is TRBJ1-1, the V gene TRBV20-1; TRBD1 is a possible D gene (5 bases). CDR3 length equals 11 residues. Deletions cut 4 bases from V and 9 bases from J, with 12 bases between. Germline CDR1 reads DFQATT; CDR2 reads SNEGSKA (reference sequence). Here the CDR3 DNA reads TGCAGTGCTACTGACCAGGGTAAAGCTTTCTTT. The encoded protein is CSATDQGKAFF.

The gene calls are TRBV5-1 and TRBJ1-2; D is unresolved. The germline V gene encodes CDR1 SGHRS and CDR2 YFSETQ. The germline V and J ends were trimmed by 0 bases and 3 bases, with 9 bases remaining between them. The CDR3 has 14 residues. This CDR3 is CASSLDNPYYGYTF. CDR3 sequence (DNA): TGCGCCAGCAGCTTGGACAACCCCTACTATGGCTACACCTTC. Full variable domain (outside the CDR3, taken from reference TRBV5-1 and TRBJ1-2): KAGVTQTPRYLIKTRGQQVTLSCSPISGHRSVSWYQQTPGQGLQFLFEYFSETQRNKGNFPGRFSGRQFSNSRSEMNVSTLELGDSALYLCASSLDNPYYGYTFGSGTRLTVV.

This clone was seen a handful of times. The V and J genes are TRBV28 and TRBJ1-2, with TRBD1 as a possible D gene (6 bases). Germline assignment: CDR1 MDHEN and CDR2 SYDVKM. CDR3 length: 14 amino acids. Trimming removed 6 bases at V and 6 bases at J, with 17 bases between. CDR3 amino acids: CASSPVGTLDGYTF. CDR3 nucleotide sequence: TGTGCCAGCAGCCCCGTCGGGACACTCGATGGCTACACCTTC.

J is TRBJ2-4 and V is TRBV5-4; a possible D gene is TRBD2 (6 bases). The CDR3 extends over 14 amino acids. Germline loops: CDR1 SGHNT, CDR2 YYREEE (reference sequence). V dropped 3 bases and J dropped 3 bases, with 10 bases sitting between them. CDR3 sequence: CASSSGDGKNIQYF. CDR3 bases: TGTGCCAGCAGCTCGGGGGACGGCAAAAACATTCAGTACTTC.

The CDR3 DNA sequence: TGTGCCAGCAGCTTGGCTGGCCAGGGTAAAACTGGGGCCAACGTCCTGACTTTC. Protein product: CASSLAGQGKTGANVLTF. The chain combines TRBV5-4 with TRBJ2-6; TRBD1 is a possible D gene (5 bases). V was cut by 0 bases and J by 2 bases, with 15 bases left in between. Germline CDR1 and CDR2: SGHNT and YYREEE (reference sequence). The length of the CDR3 is 18 residues.